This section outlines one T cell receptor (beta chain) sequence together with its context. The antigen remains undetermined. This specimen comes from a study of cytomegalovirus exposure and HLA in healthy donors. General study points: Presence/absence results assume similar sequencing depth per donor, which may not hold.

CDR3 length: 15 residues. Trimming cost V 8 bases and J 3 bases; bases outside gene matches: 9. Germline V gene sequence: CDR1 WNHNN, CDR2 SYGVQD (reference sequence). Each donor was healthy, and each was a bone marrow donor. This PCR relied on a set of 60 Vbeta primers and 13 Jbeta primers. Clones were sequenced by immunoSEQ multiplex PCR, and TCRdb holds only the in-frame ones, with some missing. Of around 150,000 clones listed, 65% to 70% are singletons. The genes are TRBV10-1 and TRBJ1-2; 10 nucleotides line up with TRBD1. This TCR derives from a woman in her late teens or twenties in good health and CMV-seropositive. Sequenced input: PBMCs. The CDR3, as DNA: TGCGCCAGCCGAAGACCGGGACAGGGGTACTATGGCTACACCTTC. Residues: CASRRPGQGYYGYTF.